Listed here is a single TCR beta chain. Its antigen is currently not known. The record has no base qualities; no much larger clone is one base away. The immunoSEQ Assay, a bias-controlled multiplex PCR, was used to amplify TCRbeta CDR3 regions from genomic DNA. On the authors' methods: The number of nucleated cells in each sample was estimated by amplification of reference gene primers within the assay. To quantify the absolute abundance of each unique TCRbeta CDR3 rearrangement, sequence reads were collapsed and filtered. For each sample, productive Simpson clonality was calculated as the square root of Simpson's diversity index over productive rearrangements. TCRdb provides this immuneACCESS table in a form limited to in-frame rearrangements. Some clones are lacking; in checked studies, under half of them reflect an unresolved V gene, and why the rest are absent is not known. The DNA was the basis for D and trimming; V, J and clone size are from that table. The table for this sample lists approximately 220,000 clones; approximately 80% of them were counted only once. Roughly 27% of the sample is taken by the ten largest.

These data are taken from a study of blood T cell repertoires in COVID-19 (dated by TCRdb to about 2020). Regarding the research as a whole: Samples covering the acute and convalescent phases of COVID-19 were provided by collaborators in the United States, Italy and Spain. The prospective study material was composed of cDNA or gDNA derived from T cells, B-cell-depleted T cells, or PBMCs. Deeply sampled blood TCRbeta repertoires from subjects exposed to, actively infected with, or recovered from COVID-19 were included in the dataset. The repertoires were released in a freely available public database intended as a resource for research on the immune response to SARS-CoV-2. The samples were drawn from two sources: the first 160 participants of the ongoing ImmuneRACE study, and over 1,000 subjects contributed by 6 global collaborators. Sample metadata almost always included a de-identified subject ID, COVID-19 status, age in years and sex. Where available, HLA class I and class II types were obtained from metadata supplied by the sample provider rather than from assay-based typing.

Whole blood was collected in K2EDTA tubes by collaborating institutions according to the institutions' own protocols. For TCRbeta analysis, collaborator samples were shipped as frozen whole blood, as isolated PBMCs, or as DNA extracted from either sample type. The investigation overall reported the following: How much clinical and demographic metadata was included differed by source and by participant, and the metadata was provided uncurated.

V and J lose 2 bases and 6 bases, and a span of 9 bases separates them. Taken from cysteine to phenylalanine, the CDR3 has 13 residues. The DNA shown is the 39-base CDR3, in frame from base 1. The germline V gene supplies CDR1 SGHTA and CDR2 FQGNSA. The sequenced material came from peripheral blood. In this chain, TRBV7-2 is recombined with TRBJ2-3; the D gene is perhaps TRBD1, from 5 matching bases. The TCR originated in a man aged 40-50 years with acute or convalescent COVID-19. The CDR3 region reads CASSLTGWDTQYF. The DNA sequence is TGTGCCAGCAGCTTAACAGGATGGGATACGCAGTATTTT.